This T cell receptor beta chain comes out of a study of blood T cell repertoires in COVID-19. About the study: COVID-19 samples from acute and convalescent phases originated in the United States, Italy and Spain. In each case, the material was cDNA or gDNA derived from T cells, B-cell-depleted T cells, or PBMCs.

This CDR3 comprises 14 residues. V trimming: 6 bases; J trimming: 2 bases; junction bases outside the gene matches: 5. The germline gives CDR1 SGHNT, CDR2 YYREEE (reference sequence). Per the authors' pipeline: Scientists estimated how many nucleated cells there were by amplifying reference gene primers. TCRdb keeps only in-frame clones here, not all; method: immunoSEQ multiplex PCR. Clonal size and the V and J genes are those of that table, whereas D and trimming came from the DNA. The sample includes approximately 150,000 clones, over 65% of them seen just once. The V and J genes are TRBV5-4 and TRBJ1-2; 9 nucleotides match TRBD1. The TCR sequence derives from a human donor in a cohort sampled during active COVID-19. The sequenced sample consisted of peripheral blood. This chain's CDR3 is CASNRQGENYGYTF. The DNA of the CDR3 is TGTGCCAGCAACCGACAGGGGGAAAACTATGGCTACACCTTC.